These 2 T cell receptor beta chains were sequenced from one sample in a study of human T cells and chemical hapten exposure (dated by TCRdb to about 2021). Library generation was performed with RACE. The run used a NextSeq 500. Through fastp at Q25 and MiXCR, TCRdb rebuilt clones from the public reads, retaining in-frame beta chains. Rows with a matching CDR3 protein are joined into one entry that keeps the most common DNA and genes. The sample has a few hundred thousand distinct CDR3 sequences on record, 7.5% to 10% of them singletons. Under 2.5% of the sample belongs to the ten largest clones. The meaning of the sample's time point label: pre-sensitization, week 0. According to the study, the label for this sample's treatment or condition signals: therapeutic diphenylcyclopropenone sensitization with weekly scalp DPC. The sequencing used whole blood, collected in connection with sensitization to the hapten diphenylcyclopropenone (DPC). The source of these receptors is a woman aged 40 to 55 with alopecia areata. Some clones in this sample may be carry-over from other donors' samples.

This clonotype occurred many times. V usage is TRBV9 and J usage is TRBJ1-2, with 7 bases aligning to TRBD1. From germline, CDR1 is SGDLS and CDR2 YYNGEE. V shed 3 bases and J 4 bases; nucleotides not matched to a gene: 6. The CDR3 is 14 amino acids. The CDR3 DNA is TGTGCCAGCAGCGCGAGGACAGGCAGCTATGGCTACACCTTC. As protein: CASSARTGSYGYTF. The full variable domain, its missing parts supplied by reference TRBV9 and TRBJ1-2, is DSGVTQTPKHLITATGQRVTLRCSPRSGDLSVYWYQQSLDQGLQFLIQYYNGEERAKGNILERFSAQQFPDLHSELNLSSLELGDSALYFCASSARTGSYGYTFGSGTRLTVV.

This clonotype was detected a few times. J is TRBJ2-2 and V is TRBV10-3; D gene unclear. Trimming cost V 4 bases and J 6 bases, with 3 bases left between them. CDR1 ENHRY and CDR2 SYGVKD come from the germline V gene. This CDR3 has 11 amino acids. In nucleotides, the CDR3 is TGTGCCATCAGTGGTCCCGGGGAGCTGTTTTTT. Encoded protein: CAISGPGELFF.